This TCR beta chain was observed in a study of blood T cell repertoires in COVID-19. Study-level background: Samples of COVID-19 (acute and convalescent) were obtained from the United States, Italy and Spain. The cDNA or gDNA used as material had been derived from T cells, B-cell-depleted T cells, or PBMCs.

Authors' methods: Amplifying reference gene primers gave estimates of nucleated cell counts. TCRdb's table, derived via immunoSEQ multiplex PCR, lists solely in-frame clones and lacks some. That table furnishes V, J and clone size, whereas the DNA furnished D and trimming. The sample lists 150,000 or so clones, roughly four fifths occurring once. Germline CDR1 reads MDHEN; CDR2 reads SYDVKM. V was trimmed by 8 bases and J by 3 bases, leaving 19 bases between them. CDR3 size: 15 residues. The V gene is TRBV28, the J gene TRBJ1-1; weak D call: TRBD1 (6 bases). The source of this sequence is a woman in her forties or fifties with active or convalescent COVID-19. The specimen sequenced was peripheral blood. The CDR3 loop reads CASRKGGGSDTEAFF. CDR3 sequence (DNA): TGTGCCAGCCGCAAAGGGGGTGGAAGCGACACTGAAGCTTTCTTT.